This record concerns one T cell receptor (beta chain) sequence. Its specificity is not known. This entry is derived from a study of T cells after yellow fever vaccination. The study, taken as a whole, reports: Contaminating bulk clonotypes could be abundant in FACS-sorted repertoires. Researchers report a weaker secondary response that nonetheless peaked faster, day 5 versus 15. In post-booster samples, most primary-vaccination clones reappeared (just under 98% CD4, 88% CD8).

The CDR3 runs to 18 residues. With 0 bases clipped from V and 0 bases from J, the junction kept 11 bases outside the gene matches. Germline assignment: CDR1 DFQATT and CDR2 SNEGSKA (reference sequence). In TCRdb, the 5' RACE reads were re-called with MiXCR into one record per CDR3 protein. The sample includes about 320,000 distinct CDR3 sequences, around 4.3% seen only once; the top ten take roughly 19%. The origin of this receptor is a young man who received the YFV17D yellow fever vaccine. The chain is built from TRBV20-1 and TRBJ2-3, with 8 bases matching TRBD2. The sequences come from PBMCs, collected 15 days after the yellow fever booster vaccination. The CDR3 sequence: CSARDGGSGVRSTDTQYF. For the CDR3, the DNA is TGCAGTGCTAGAGATGGTGGTAGCGGGGTTCGGAGCACAGATACGCAGTATTTT.